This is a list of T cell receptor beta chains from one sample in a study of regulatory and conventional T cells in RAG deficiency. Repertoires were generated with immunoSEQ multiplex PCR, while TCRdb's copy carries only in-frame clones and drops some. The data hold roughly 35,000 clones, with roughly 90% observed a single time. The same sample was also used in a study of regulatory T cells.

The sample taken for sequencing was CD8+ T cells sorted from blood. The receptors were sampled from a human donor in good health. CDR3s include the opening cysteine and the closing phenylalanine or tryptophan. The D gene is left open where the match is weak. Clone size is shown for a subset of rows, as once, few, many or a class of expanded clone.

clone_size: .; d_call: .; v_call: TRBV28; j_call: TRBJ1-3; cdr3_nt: TGTGCCAGCAGTCGGTTTCGTGGGGGGTCTGGAAACACCATATATTTT; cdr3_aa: CASSRFRGGSGNTIYF
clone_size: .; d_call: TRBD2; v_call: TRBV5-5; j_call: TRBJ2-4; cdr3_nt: TGTGCCAGCAGCTCCGGACTAGCGGGAGGGATAGCCAAAAACATTCAGTACTTC; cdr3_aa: CASSSGLAGGIAKNIQYF
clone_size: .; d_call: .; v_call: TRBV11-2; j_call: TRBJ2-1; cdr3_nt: TGTGCCAGCGGGCTGGCAGGCTCCTACAATGAGCAGTTCTTC; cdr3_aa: CASGLAGSYNEQFF
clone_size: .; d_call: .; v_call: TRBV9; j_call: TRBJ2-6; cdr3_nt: TGTGCCAGCAGCGTATGGTCCGGGCCGGGATCTGGGGCCAACGTCCTGACTTTC; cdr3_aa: CASSVWSGPGSGANVLTF
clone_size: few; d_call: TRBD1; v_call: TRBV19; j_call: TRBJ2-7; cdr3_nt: TGTGCCAGTAGTAATCGACAGGGCCCCTACGAGCAGTACTTC; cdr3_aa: CASSNRQGPYEQYF
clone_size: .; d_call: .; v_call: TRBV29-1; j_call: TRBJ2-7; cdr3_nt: TGCAGCGTTCGTCTTCGTCGGGGGCGCTCCTACGAGCAGTACTTC; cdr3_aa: CSVRLRRGRSYEQYF
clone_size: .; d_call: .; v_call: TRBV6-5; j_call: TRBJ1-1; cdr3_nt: TGTGCCAGCAGTTACGAGCGTGCGTCCGCTGAAGCTTTCTTT; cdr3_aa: CASSYERASAEAFF
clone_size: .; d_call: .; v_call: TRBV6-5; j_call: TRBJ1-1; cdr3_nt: TGTGCCAGCAGTGAGTACGTTGCAGCTGAAGCTTTCTTT; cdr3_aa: CASSEYVAAEAFF
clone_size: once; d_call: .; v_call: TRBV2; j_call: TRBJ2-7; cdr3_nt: TGTGCCAGCAATCCTTCGGGCAGGCAGGCGAACGAGCAGTACTTC; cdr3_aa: CASNPSGRQANEQYF
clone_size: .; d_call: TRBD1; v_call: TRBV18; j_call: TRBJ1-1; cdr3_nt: TGTGCCAGCTCACCGACAGGGGGCACTGAAGCTTTCTTT; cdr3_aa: CASSPTGGTEAFF
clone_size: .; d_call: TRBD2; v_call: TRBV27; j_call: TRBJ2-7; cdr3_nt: TGTGCCAGCAGTTTACTAGCGGGGATCTCCTACGAGCAGTACTTC; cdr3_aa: CASSLLAGISYEQYF
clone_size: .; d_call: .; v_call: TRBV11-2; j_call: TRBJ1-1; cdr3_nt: TGTGCCAGCAGCTCCGGGCAGTCGGAAGCTTTCTTT; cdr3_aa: CASSSGQSEAFF
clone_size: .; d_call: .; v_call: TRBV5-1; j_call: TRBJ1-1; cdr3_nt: TGCGCCAGCAGCCCGAGGACAGCTACCGACACTGAAGCTTTCTTT; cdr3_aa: CASSPRTATDTEAFF
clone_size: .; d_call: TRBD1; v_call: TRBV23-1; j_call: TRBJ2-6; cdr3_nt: TGCGCCAGCAGTCCTAAAAGAAACCGGGACAGGGGATGCGGGGCCAACGTCCTGACTTTC; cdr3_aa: CASSPKRNRDRGCGANVLTF
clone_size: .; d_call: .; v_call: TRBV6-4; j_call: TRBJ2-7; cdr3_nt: TGTGCCAGCAGTTTAAAACCCGGGACTCAGCAGTACTTC; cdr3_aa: CASSLKPGTQQYF
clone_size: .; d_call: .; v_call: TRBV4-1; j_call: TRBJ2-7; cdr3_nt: TGCGCCAGCAGCCAAGCTTGGAGGGAGAACAGGGGAAGCTCCTACGAGCAGTACTTC; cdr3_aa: CASSQAWRENRGSSYEQYF
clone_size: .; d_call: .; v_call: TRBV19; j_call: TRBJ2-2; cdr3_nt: TGTGCCAGTAAAATACCAGGGACACTAAACACCGGGGAGCTGTTTTTT; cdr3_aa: CASKIPGTLNTGELFF
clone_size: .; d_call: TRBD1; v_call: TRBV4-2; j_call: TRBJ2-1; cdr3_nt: TGTGCCAGCAGCCAAGGGAGGCAGGGGGCGTCATGGACAACAAACAATGAGCAGTTCTTC; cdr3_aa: CASSQGRQGASWTTNNEQFF
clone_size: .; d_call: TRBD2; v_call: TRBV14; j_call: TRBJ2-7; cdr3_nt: TGTGCCAGCAGACGTAGCGGGGGCCCTTCCTACGAGCAGTACTTC; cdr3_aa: CASRRSGGPSYEQYF
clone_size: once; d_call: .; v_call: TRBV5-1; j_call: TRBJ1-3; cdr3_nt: TGCGCCAGCAGCTTGGGACAGAACTCTGGAAACACCATATATTTT; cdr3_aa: CASSLGQNSGNTIYF
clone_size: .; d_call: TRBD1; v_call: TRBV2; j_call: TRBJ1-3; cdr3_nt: TGTGCCAGCAGGGGACAGGGTGGTGACTCTGGAAACACCATATATTTT; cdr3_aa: CASRGQGGDSGNTIYF
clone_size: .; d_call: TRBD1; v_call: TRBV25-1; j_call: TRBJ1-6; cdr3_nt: TGTGCCAGCAGGGACAGGGAGGGTTCACCCCTCCACTTT; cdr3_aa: CASRDREGSPLHF
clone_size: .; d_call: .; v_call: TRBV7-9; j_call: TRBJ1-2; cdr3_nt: TGTGCCAGCAGCTTAGCCGGGGTCTGGTTCGGCTACACCTTC; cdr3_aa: CASSLAGVWFGYTF
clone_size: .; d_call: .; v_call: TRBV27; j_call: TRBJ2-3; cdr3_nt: TGTGCCAGCAGTTCCCCCAGGCATTTCGGCACAGATACGCAGTATTTT; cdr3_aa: CASSSPRHFGTDTQYF
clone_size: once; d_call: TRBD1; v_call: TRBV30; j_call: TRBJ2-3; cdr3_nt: TGTGCCTGGAGGGGACCCGGACAGGGGGCAACGGGGGGACCCATAGATACGCAGTATTTT; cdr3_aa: CAWRGPGQGATGGPIDTQYF
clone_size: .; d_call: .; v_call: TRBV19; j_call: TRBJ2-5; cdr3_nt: TGTGCCAGTAGTATGAGGCTAGAGCGGTACCAAGAGACCCAGTACTTC; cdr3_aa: CASSMRLERYQETQYF
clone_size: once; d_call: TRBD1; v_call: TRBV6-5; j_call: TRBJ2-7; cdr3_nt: TGTGCCAGCAGTCAGGGACAGGGATCCTACGAGCAGTACTTC; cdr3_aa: CASSQGQGSYEQYF
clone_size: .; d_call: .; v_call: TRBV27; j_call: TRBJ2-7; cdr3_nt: TGTGCCAGCAGTTTAACAGGGTCGAGCTCCTACGAGCAGTACTTC; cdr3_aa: CASSLTGSSSYEQYF
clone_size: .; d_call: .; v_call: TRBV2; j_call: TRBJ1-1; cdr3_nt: TGTGCCAGCAGTGAATGGGAAAACACTGAAGCTTTCTTT; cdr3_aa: CASSEWENTEAFF
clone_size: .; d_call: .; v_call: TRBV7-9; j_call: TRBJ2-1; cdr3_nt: TGTGCCAGCAAAGGGGGGGATGACAATGAGCAGTTCTTC; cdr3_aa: CASKGGDDNEQFF
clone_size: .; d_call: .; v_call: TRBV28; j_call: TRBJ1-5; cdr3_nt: TGTGCCAGCAGTATACCCCGACTGGCTTCGGGGCAGCCCCAGCATTTT; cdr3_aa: CASSIPRLASGQPQHF
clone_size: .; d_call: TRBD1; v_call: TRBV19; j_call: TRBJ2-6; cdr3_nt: TGTGCCAGTGGCCCGGGACAGAGCTCTGGGGCCAACGTCCTGACTTTC; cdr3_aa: CASGPGQSSGANVLTF
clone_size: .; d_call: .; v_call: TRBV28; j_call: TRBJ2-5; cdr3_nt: TGTGCCAGCAGTTTATCGTACCAAGAGACCCAGTACTTC; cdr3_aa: CASSLSYQETQYF
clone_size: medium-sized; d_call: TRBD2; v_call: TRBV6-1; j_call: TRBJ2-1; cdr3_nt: TGTGCCAGTAAAATAGCGGGGGGGTCCGATGAGCAGTTCTTC; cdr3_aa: CASKIAGGSDEQFF
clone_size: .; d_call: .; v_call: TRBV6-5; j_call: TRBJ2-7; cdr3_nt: TGTGCCAGCAGCCCTCCTCAGGGCCACGAGCAGTACTTC; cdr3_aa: CASSPPQGHEQYF
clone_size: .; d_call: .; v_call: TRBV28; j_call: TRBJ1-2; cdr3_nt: TGTGCCAGCAGCGCGATCTACCGGGGGGATTATGGCTACACCTTC; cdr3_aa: CASSAIYRGDYGYTF
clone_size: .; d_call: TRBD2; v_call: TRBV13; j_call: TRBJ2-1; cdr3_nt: TGTGCCAGCAGCCCTTATCGGGGGGGTGAGCAGTTCTTC; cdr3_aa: CASSPYRGGEQFF
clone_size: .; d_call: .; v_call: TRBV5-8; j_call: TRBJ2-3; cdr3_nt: TGTGCCAGCAGCTTAGGCCGGGGGATCGTCCCGCATACGCAGTATTTT; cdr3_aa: CASSLGRGIVPHTQYF
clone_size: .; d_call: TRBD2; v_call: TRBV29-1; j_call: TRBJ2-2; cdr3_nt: TGCAGCGCCTGGGGAGGGAGCGGGAAAACCGGGGAGCTGTTTTTT; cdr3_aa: CSAWGGSGKTGELFF
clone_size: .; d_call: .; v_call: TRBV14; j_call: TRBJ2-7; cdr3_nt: TGTGCCAGCAGCCAAGCAACTGGATTCTACGAGCAGTACTTC; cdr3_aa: CASSQATGFYEQYF
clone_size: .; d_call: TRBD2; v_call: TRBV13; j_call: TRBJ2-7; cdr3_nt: TGTGCCAGCAGCTTGTCTAGCGGAGCCTACGAGCAGTACTTC; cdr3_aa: CASSLSSGAYEQYF
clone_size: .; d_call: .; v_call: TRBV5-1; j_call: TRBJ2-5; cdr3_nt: TGCGCCAGCAGCTTGGGGTCCCTTGAGACCCAGTACTTC; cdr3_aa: CASSLGSLETQYF
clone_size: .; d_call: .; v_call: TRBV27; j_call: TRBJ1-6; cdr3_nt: TGTGCCAGCAGTTTAGGAGGCAATTCACCCCTCCACTTT; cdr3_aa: CASSLGGNSPLHF
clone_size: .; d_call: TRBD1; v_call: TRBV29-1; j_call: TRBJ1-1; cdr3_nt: TGCAGCGTTGTAACAGGGGACACTGAAGCTTTCTTT; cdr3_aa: CSVVTGDTEAFF
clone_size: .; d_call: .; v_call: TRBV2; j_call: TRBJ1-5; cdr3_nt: TGTGCCAGCAGGGAGACAGGTTCTAGCAATCAGCCCCAGCATTTT; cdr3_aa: CASRETGSSNQPQHF
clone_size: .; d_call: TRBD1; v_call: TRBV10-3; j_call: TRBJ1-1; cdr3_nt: TGTGCCATCAGTGAGGTCGGACAGGGAATGAGCACTGAAGCTTTCTTT; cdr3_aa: CAISEVGQGMSTEAFF
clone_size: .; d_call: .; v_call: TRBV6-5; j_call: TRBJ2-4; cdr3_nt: TGTGCCAGCAGTTACTCGGGGCAGACCAAAAACATTCAGTACTTC; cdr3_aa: CASSYSGQTKNIQYF
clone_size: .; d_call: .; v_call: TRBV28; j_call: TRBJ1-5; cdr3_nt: TGTGCCAGCAGTTTACAGGCGGGCAATCAGCCCCAGCATTTT; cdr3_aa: CASSLQAGNQPQHF
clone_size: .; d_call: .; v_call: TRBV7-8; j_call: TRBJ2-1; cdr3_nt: TGTGCCAGCAGCAATCCACAGATTCACAATGAGCAGTTCTTC; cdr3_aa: CASSNPQIHNEQFF
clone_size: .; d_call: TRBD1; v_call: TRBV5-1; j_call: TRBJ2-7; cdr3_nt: TGCGCCAGCAGCTGGATTTACAGGGGCCACTACGAGCAGTACTTC; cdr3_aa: CASSWIYRGHYEQYF
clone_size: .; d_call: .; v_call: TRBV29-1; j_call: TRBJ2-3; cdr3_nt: TGCAGCGTGGGGGATACTCCGAGAGATACGCAGTATTTT; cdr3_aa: CSVGDTPRDTQYF
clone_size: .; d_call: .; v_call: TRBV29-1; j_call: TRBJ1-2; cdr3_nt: TGCAGCGCCTCTCAGGGGAGAGACAGTGGCTACACCTTC; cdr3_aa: CSASQGRDSGYTF
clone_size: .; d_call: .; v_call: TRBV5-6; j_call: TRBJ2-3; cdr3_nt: TGTGCCAGCTCCGGGGTCCATTACACAGATACGCAGTATTTT; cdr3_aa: CASSGVHYTDTQYF
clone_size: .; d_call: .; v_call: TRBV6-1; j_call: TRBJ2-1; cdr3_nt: TGTGCCAGCACCCTTGCTGGACCCACGGGGAATGAGCAGTTCTTC; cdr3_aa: CASTLAGPTGNEQFF
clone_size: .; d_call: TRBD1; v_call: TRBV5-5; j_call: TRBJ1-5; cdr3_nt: TGTGCCAGCAGCTTGGGGACAGGGGAGTACCAGCCCCAGCATTTT; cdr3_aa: CASSLGTGEYQPQHF
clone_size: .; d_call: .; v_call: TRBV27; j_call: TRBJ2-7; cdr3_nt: TGTGCCAGCAGAGCCGGGACTCCTATCTACGAGCAGTACTTC; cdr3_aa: CASRAGTPIYEQYF
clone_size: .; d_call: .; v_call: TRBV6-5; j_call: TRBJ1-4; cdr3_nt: TGTGCCAGCAGTTTATTGTCTCCACGGAATGAAAAACTGTTTTTT; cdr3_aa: CASSLLSPRNEKLFF